A single sample gave rise to the 19 T cell receptor beta chains below, sequenced in a study of blood T cell repertoires in COVID-19. Sequencing used immunoSEQ multiplex PCR; TCRdb keeps in-frame clones, though not all of them. The sample shows approximately 23,000 clones, 90% of them seen only once. The material sequenced was peripheral blood. These receptors were taken from a man in his sixties or seventies with acute or convalescent COVID-19.

This chain uses TRBV7-7 with TRBJ2-1; D uncertain. V gave up 1 base and J gave up 7 bases, with 8 bases separating them. The germline V gene has CDR1 SSHAT and CDR2 FNYEAQ (reference sequence). The CDR3 totals 13 residues. CDR3 DNA: TGTGCCAGCAGCTTAGATACGGAGAATGAGCAGTTCTTC. This gives the protein CASSLDTENEQFF. Combining the CDR3 with reference TRBV7-7 and TRBJ2-1 gives the whole variable domain GAGVSQSPRYKVTKRGQDVTLRCDPISSHATLYWYQQALGQGPEFLTYFNYEAQPDKSGLPSDRFSAERPEGSISTLTIQRTEQRDSAMYRCASSLDTENEQFFGPGTRLTVL.

This chain joins TRBV19 and TRBJ2-2; weak D call: TRBD1 (5 bases). This CDR3 contains 15 residues. The germline V gene has CDR1 LNHDA and CDR2 SQIVND (reference sequence). V was trimmed by 5 bases and J by 5 bases, leaving 15 bases between them. The CDR3 sequence: CASSVEQGVTGELFF. The CDR3 DNA is TGTGCCAGTAGTGTCGAGCAGGGCGTTACCGGGGAGCTGTTTTTT.

The V call is TRBV5-8, the J call TRBJ1-3, with a weak D call TRBD1 (6 bases). V lost 5 bases to trimming and J lost 2 bases, with 20 bases between them. This CDR3 is 17 amino acids long. The V gene's germline CDR1 is SGHTS and CDR2 YDEGEE. The CDR3 sequence is CASSRNKLQGAGNTIYF. In nucleotides, the CDR3 is TGTGCCAGCAGTCGCAATAAATTACAGGGAGCTGGAAACACCATATATTTT.

This clone was seen a few times. The chain combines TRBV14 with TRBJ2-7, with D perhaps TRBD2 (5 bases). Between the trimmed V and J ends, which lost 3 bases and 8 bases, there was a span of 8 bases. This CDR3 has 11 residues. In germline, CDR1 is SGHDN, CDR2 FVKESK. In DNA form, the CDR3 reads TGTGCCAGCAGCCAGACTACGAAGCAGTACTTC. It specifies CASSQTTKQYF.

The chain combines TRBV10-3 with TRBJ2-3; TRBD1 is a possible D gene (5 bases). The germline V gene has CDR1 ENHRY and CDR2 SYGVKD. This CDR3 is 18 amino acids long. Trimming stripped 3 bases from V and 0 bases from J, with 19 bases between. CDR3 sequence: CAISDSPRTSTSTDTQYF. The CDR3 coding sequence is TGTGCCATCAGTGATTCTCCCAGGACAAGTACTAGCACAGATACGCAGTATTTT.

This clone was counted a single time. The gene calls are TRBV5-1 and TRBJ2-1, with TRBD1 identical over 7 bases. The CDR3 extends over 13 amino acids. J gave up 4 bases and V 5 bases, and 3 bases lay outside the gene matches. Germline CDR1 is SGHRS and CDR2 is YFSETQ. The CDR3 DNA reads TGCGCCAGCAGACAGGGGATTTACAATGAGCAGTTCTTC. This gives the protein CASRQGIYNEQFF.

This clone appeared a few times. V gene TRBV12-3 or TRBV12-4 combines with J gene TRBJ1-1; D is unresolved. This CDR3 region has 13 residues. Trimming stripped 6 bases from V and 0 bases from J, with 8 bases between. The DNA for the CDR3 is TGTGCCAGCAGCCTACAGATGAACACTGAAGCTTTCTTT. This sequence encodes CASSLQMNTEAFF.

The chain has TRBV10-1 and TRBJ1-1; a weak D match, TRBD1 (6 bases). Between the trimmed V and J ends, which lost 7 bases and 0 bases, there was a span of 15 bases. The germline V gene encodes CDR1 WNHNN and CDR2 SYGVQD (reference sequence). This CDR3 has 15 residues. The CDR3: CASIKQDRLNTEAFF. The CDR3 bases are TGCGCCAGCATCAAACAGGACAGATTGAACACTGAAGCTTTCTTT.

The gene calls are TRBV28 and TRBJ1-6; 7 bases agree with TRBD1. The CDR3 length is 17 residues. The germline V gene has CDR1 MDHEN and CDR2 SYDVKM. The ends lost 4 bases at V and 7 bases at J; junction bases unmatched: 13. This chain's CDR3 is CASSSTGVGIMNSPLHF. For the CDR3, the DNA is TGTGCCAGCAGTTCCACAGGGGTCGGGATTATGAATTCACCCCTCCACTTT.

As regards this clone: The junction and the germline gene differ at one end; a read error may be behind it. This sequence joins TRBV7-3 and TRBJ1-1; TRBD1 matches at 7 bases. There are 15 residues in the CDR3. Per germline, CDR1 SGHTA and CDR2 FQGTGA. CDR3 sequence (DNA): TGTGCCAGCAGCGTGCATGGAACAGGGGACACTGAAACTTTCTTT. This translates into CASSVHGTGDTETFF.

The V gene is TRBV5-6, the J gene TRBJ2-7, with D perhaps matching TRBD2 (6 bases). CDR3 length equals 15 residues. The germline V and J ends were trimmed by 3 bases and 5 bases, with 18 bases remaining between them. Per the germline V gene, CDR1 is SGHDT and CDR2 is YYEEEE. CDR3 residues: CASSSRRVLSHEQYF. The CDR3 nucleotides read TGTGCCAGCAGCTCCCGGAGGGTTCTTTCCCACGAGCAGTACTTC.

The chain joins TRBV18 to TRBJ2-3; TRBD2 aligns across 9 bases. CDR1 is KGHSH, CDR2 LQKENI, per germline. V lost 3 bases, J lost 4 bases, and 11 bases stayed unmatched. The CDR3 contains 17 residues. The CDR3 sequence is CASSPSPAGGGADTQYF. DNA for the CDR3: TGTGCCAGCTCACCGAGTCCAGCGGGAGGTGGGGCAGATACGCAGTATTTT. Full variable domain (outside the CDR3, taken from reference TRBV18 and TRBJ2-3): NAGVMQNPRHLVRRRGQEARLRCSPMKGHSHVYWYRQLPEEGLKFMVYLQKENIIDESGMPKERFSAEFPKEGPSILRIQQVVRGDSAAYFCASSPSPAGGGADTQYFGPGTRLTVL.

In this sample, this clone turned up once. This chain links TRBV11-2 with TRBJ2-2, with 10 bases aligning to TRBD2. Looked up from germline, CDR1 is SGHAT and CDR2 is FQNNGV. This CDR3 has 19 residues. J gave up 4 bases and V 0 bases, and 11 bases lay outside the gene matches. The CDR3 bases are TGTGCCAGCAGCTTAGAGGTGGCTAGCGGGAGTCGTCTCACCGGGGAGCTGTTTTTT. Encoded protein: CASSLEVASGSRLTGELFF.

The chain combines TRBV2 with TRBJ1-5, with a weak D call TRBD1 (5 bases). Trimming left V 3 bases short and J 2 bases short, with 8 bases between. This CDR3 is 14 amino acids long. The germline V gene encodes CDR1 SNHLY and CDR2 FYNNEI. CDR3 in DNA: TGTGCCAGCAGTGACAGGGTGGGCAATCAGCCCCAGCATTTT. Protein sequence: CASSDRVGNQPQHF.

The chain has TRBV6-1 and TRBJ2-6, with 7 bases identical to TRBD1. This CDR3 is built from 18 residues. The germline V gene encodes CDR1 MNHNS and CDR2 SASEGT. Losses at the gene ends were 4 bases for V and 0 bases for J; bases not matched to a gene: 9. The CDR3 sequence is CASSARDSGVSGANVLTF. The DNA for the CDR3 is TGTGCCAGCAGTGCCCGGGACAGTGGGGTCTCTGGGGCCAACGTCCTGACTTTC.

The chain links TRBV5-1 to TRBJ1-1; D ambiguous. The V end lost 7 bases, the J end lost 11 bases, and 21 bases lay between the germline ends. In germline, CDR1 is SGHRS, CDR2 YFSETQ. This CDR3 comprises 13 residues. CDR3 residues: CASRITPPQDAFF. The CDR3 region has the DNA TGCGCCAGCCGTATTACCCCCCCACAAGATGCTTTCTTT.

This chain links TRBV3-1 (or the pseudogene TRBV3-2) with TRBJ1-5; TRBD1 matches at 12 bases. This CDR3 is 16 amino acids long. Germline V gene lookup returns CDR1 LGHDT and CDR2 YNNKEL (reference sequence). With 1 base clipped from V and 5 bases from J, the junction kept 3 bases outside the gene matches. The CDR3 DNA reads as TGTGCCAGCAGCCAAGCGGGGACAGGGGGCGATCAGCCCCAGCATTTT. Its translation: CASSQAGTGGDQPQHF.

This chain links TRBV7-9 with TRBJ2-3; TRBD2 agrees at 7 bases. The CDR3 spans 15 residues. Germline CDR1 and CDR2: SEHNR and FQNEAQ (reference sequence). V lost 0 bases, J lost 4 bases, and 4 bases stayed unmatched. CDR3 in DNA: TGTGCCAGCAGCTTAGCCTACGGACTAGCAGATACGCAGTATTTT. It codes for CASSLAYGLADTQYF.

V usage is TRBV9 and J usage is TRBJ2-3; 13 nucleotides agree with TRBD2. Germline loops: CDR1 SGDLS, CDR2 YYNGEE. J lost 3 bases, V lost 3 bases, and 4 bases had no gene match. CDR3 length: 16 amino acids. This chain's CDR3 is CASSDQGLAGTDTQYF. CDR3 nucleotides: TGTGCCAGCAGCGATCAGGGACTAGCGGGGACAGATACGCAGTATTTT.